A selection of T cell receptor beta chains follows, all from one sample in a study of cytomegalovirus exposure and HLA in healthy donors. Here immunoSEQ multiplex PCR was the method, and the copy in TCRdb shows in-frame clones only, minus some. The sample contains tens of thousands of clones, around 94% of which appear only once. Sequencing used PBMCs. The origin of the receptors is a man aged 18 to 35 in good health and CMV-seropositive. The CDR3 runs from the conserved cysteine through the conserved F or W. The order of the fields is CDR3 protein, J gene, V gene, D gene. The D gene is left open where the match is weak.

CDR3 protein: CASSLGISREKLFF; J gene: TRBJ1-4; V gene: TRBV27; D gene: NA
CDR3 protein: CASSQDLARGETQYF; J gene: TRBJ2-5; V gene: TRBV14; D gene: NA
CDR3 protein: CASSSSGGIYGYTF; J gene: TRBJ1-2; V gene: TRBV2; D gene: NA
CDR3 protein: CASSLGQRGGRAYEQYF; J gene: TRBJ2-7; V gene: TRBV5-4; D gene: TRBD2
CDR3 protein: CASSLGVSGYEQFF; J gene: TRBJ2-1; V gene: TRBV25-1; D gene: NA
CDR3 protein: CASSLRTGRYEQYF; J gene: TRBJ2-7; V gene: TRBV5-6; D gene: TRBD1
CDR3 protein: CASSYGAGLNTEAFF; J gene: TRBJ1-1; V gene: TRBV6-6; D gene: NA
CDR3 protein: CASSPYRVNTEAFF; J gene: TRBJ1-1; V gene: TRBV9; D gene: NA
CDR3 protein: CASSSLAGGRLTQYF; J gene: TRBJ2-3; V gene: TRBV28; D gene: TRBD2
CDR3 protein: CASSLGQSYGYTF; J gene: TRBJ1-2; V gene: TRBV27; D gene: NA
CDR3 protein: CASSSRTGNEQFF; J gene: TRBJ2-1; V gene: TRBV9; D gene: NA
CDR3 protein: CASRPLGAYGYTF; J gene: TRBJ1-2; V gene: TRBV5-1; D gene: NA
CDR3 protein: CASSSRQSATTYEQYF; J gene: TRBJ2-7; V gene: TRBV19; D gene: NA
CDR3 protein: CASSSQGALAFF; J gene: TRBJ1-1; V gene: TRBV28; D gene: TRBD1
CDR3 protein: CASREQGEMNQPQHF; J gene: TRBJ1-5; V gene: TRBV6-1; D gene: TRBD1
CDR3 protein: CASSDFQGSPYEQYF; J gene: TRBJ2-7; V gene: TRBV10-1; D gene: NA
CDR3 protein: CASSAAGTSDETQYF; J gene: TRBJ2-5; V gene: TRBV9; D gene: TRBD2
CDR3 protein: CASSQETVLQNEKLFF; J gene: TRBJ1-4; V gene: TRBV4-2; D gene: NA
CDR3 protein: CAWSPGQGIKPQHF; J gene: TRBJ1-5; V gene: TRBV30; D gene: TRBD1
CDR3 protein: CASSPGRGAFF; J gene: TRBJ1-1; V gene: TRBV11-3; D gene: NA
CDR3 protein: CASSSGSGTDTQYF; J gene: TRBJ2-3; V gene: TRBV6-5; D gene: NA
CDR3 protein: CASSSTGDSTDTQYF; J gene: TRBJ2-3; V gene: TRBV13; D gene: TRBD1
CDR3 protein: CASSYRRQGTEAFF; J gene: TRBJ1-1; V gene: TRBV6-5; D gene: NA
CDR3 protein: CASSLRSGAGGSTDTQYF; J gene: TRBJ2-3; V gene: TRBV7-7; D gene: TRBD2